The 27 T cell receptor beta chains below all came from one sample that was sequenced in a study of shared clonotypes between healthy human individuals. Generated by immunoSEQ multiplex PCR, the TCRdb table keeps only in-frame clones and is missing some. Here the sample spans about 520,000 clones, 78% being singletons. The sequencing sample was made of PBMCs. The receptors shown here come from a woman aged 40 to 50 in good health. Some clones in this sample may be carry-over from other donors' samples.

The chain couples TRBV30 to TRBJ1-2; D is possibly TRBD1 (6 bases). The CDR3 is 14 residues long. Germline CDR1 is GTSNPN and CDR2 is SVGIG (reference sequence). Trimming removed 1 base at V and 5 bases at J, with 14 bases between. CDR3 bases: TGTGCCTGGAGTGGGGTGGACAGTGTGTATGGCTACACCTTC. Protein sequence: CAWSGVDSVYGYTF.

V usage is TRBV9 and J usage is TRBJ2-2; no definite D call. The V end was cut by 4 bases, the J end by 4 bases, with 8 bases between. The CDR3 consists of 13 residues. Per germline, CDR1 SGDLS and CDR2 YYNGEE. The CDR3 region is CASSLRSTGELFF. CDR3 sequence (DNA): TGTGCCAGCAGCCTTCGGAGCACCGGGGAGCTGTTTTTT.

V gene TRBV2 combines with J gene TRBJ1-3; weak D call: TRBD1 (5 bases). CDR1 is SNHLY, CDR2 FYNNEI, per germline. The CDR3 spans 15 residues. The germline V and J ends were trimmed by 6 bases and 0 bases, with 12 bases remaining between them. The CDR3 loop is CASRLQDNSGNTIYF. The CDR3 coding sequence is TGTGCCAGCAGGCTACAGGACAACTCTGGAAACACCATATATTTT. The entire variable domain, with the rest obtained from reference TRBV2 and TRBJ1-3, is as follows: EPEVTQTPSHQVTQMGQEVILRCVPISNHLYFYWYRQILGQKVEFLVSFYNNEISEKSEIFDDQFSVERPDGSNFTLKIRSTKLEDSAMYFCASRLQDNSGNTIYFGEGSWLTVV.

CDR3 region: CASNQAVGDYGYTF. The CDR3 bases are TGTGCCAGCAACCAAGCGGTAGGAGACTATGGCTACACCTTC. V usage is TRBV6-5 and J usage is TRBJ1-2; no firm D call. Germline lookup yields CDR1 MNHEY and CDR2 SVGAGI. With 7 bases removed from V and 3 bases from J, the gap between germline ends came to 15 bases. The CDR3 has 14 amino acids.

The rearrangement links TRBV21-1 to TRBJ2-7; TRBD2 reflects the table's D call only, with no check against the DNA. TRBV21-1 is flagged as a pseudogene. The CDR3 is 20 amino acids. The CDR3 DNA reads as TGTGCCAGCAGCCTCCCGGGACCGCCGGGACTAGCGGAAAGCTCCTACGAGCAGTACTTC. Its translation: CASSLPGPPGLAESSYEQYF.

The V gene is TRBV15, the J gene TRBJ2-7; weak D call: TRBD2 (6 bases). Trimming took 3 bases from V and 3 from J, leaving 12 bases between them. This CDR3 contains 14 residues. CDR1 and CDR2 (germline): LNHNV, YYDKDF (reference sequence). The CDR3 coding sequence is TGTGCCACCAGCAGGGACGCGGGATACTACGAGCAGTACTTC. It specifies CATSRDAGYYEQYF.

V and J are TRBV19 and TRBJ1-3; D uncertain. Trimming removed 3 bases at V and 1 base at J, with 7 bases between. Germline-derived CDR1 and CDR2 are LNHDA and SQIVND (reference sequence). The CDR3 consists of 14 residues. The CDR3 DNA is TGTGCCAGTAGTATGCAGTCTTCTGGAAACACCATATATTTT. Translating gives CASSMQSSGNTIYF.

The V gene is TRBV19, the J gene TRBJ2-5, with 7 bases fitting TRBD2. This CDR3 has 15 amino acids. The V and J ends lost 3 bases and 2 bases, in that order; junction bases with no gene match: 6. Per the germline V gene, CDR1 is LNHDA and CDR2 is SQIVND (reference sequence). CDR3 protein: CASSIPAGAQETQYF. The CDR3 DNA reads as TGTGCCAGTAGTATTCCTGCGGGAGCACAAGAGACCCAGTACTTC.

The chain combines TRBV29-1 with TRBJ1-2; TRBD1 agrees at 9 bases. There are 15 residues in the CDR3. Germline CDR1 and CDR2: SQVTM and ANQGSEA. V was pared by 6 bases and J by 2 bases, with 10 bases of the junction left unmatched. CDR3 region: CSVQGAPSLNYGYTF. CDR3 in DNA: TGCAGCGTACAGGGGGCACCCTCTCTCAACTATGGCTACACCTTC. Together with reference TRBV29-1 and TRBJ1-2, the CDR3 gives the full variable domain: SAVISQKPSRDICQRGTSLTIQCQVDSQVTMMFWYRQQPGQSLTLIATANQGSEATYESGFVIDKFPISRPNLTFSTLTVSNMSPEDSSIYLCSVQGAPSLNYGYTFGSGTRLTVV.

The rearrangement joins TRBV4-2 to TRBJ2-1; 10 nucleotides match TRBD2. CDR3 size: 17 residues. CDR1 is LGHNA, CDR2 YNFKEQ, per germline. The ends lost 4 bases at V and 4 bases at J; junction bases unmatched: 10. The CDR3 DNA reads as TGTGCCAGCAGCCTCGGACTAGCGGACGACCCGTACAATGAGCAGTTCTTC. Residues: CASSLGLADDPYNEQFF.

The chain joins TRBV3-1 (or the pseudogene TRBV3-2) to TRBJ2-7, with D unresolved. The V end lost 9 bases, the J end lost 11 bases, and 11 bases lay between the germline ends. The germline V gene encodes CDR1 LGHDT and CDR2 YNNKEL (reference sequence). This CDR3 spans 9 amino acids. CDR3 nucleotides: TGTGCCAGAGCCCCGGAGAAGTACTTC. This sequence encodes CARAPEKYF.

This clone came up many times. This chain links TRBV7-9 with TRBJ2-7; D gene unclear. With 5 bases removed from V and 3 bases from J, the gap between germline ends came to 5 bases. CDR1 SEHNR and CDR2 FQNEAQ come from the germline V gene (reference sequence). This CDR3 is 11 amino acids long. This CDR3 reads CASSRNYEQYF. DNA of the CDR3: TGTGCCAGCAGCCGAAACTACGAGCAGTACTTC.

In DNA, the CDR3 is TGTGCCAGCAGTGAGGGACAGTTCTACAATGAGCAGTTCTTC. This translates into CASSEGQFYNEQFF. V and J are TRBV25-1 and TRBJ2-1; 7 bases are a match to TRBD1. The length of the CDR3 is 14 residues. CDR1 is MGHDK, CDR2 SYGVNS, per germline. Trimming took 3 bases from V and 3 from J; bases not matched to a gene: 2.

V is TRBV11-2 and J is TRBJ2-1; D is unclear. CDR1 is SGHAT and CDR2 is FQNNGV in the germline V gene. The CDR3 totals 14 residues. The germline V and J ends were trimmed by 1 base and 10 bases, with 14 bases remaining between them. The CDR3: CASSLVGRFGEQFF. CDR3 in DNA: TGTGCCAGCAGCTTAGTTGGTAGATTTGGAGAGCAGTTCTTC. The full variable domain, completed using reference TRBV11-2 and TRBJ2-1, is EAGVAQSPRYKIIEKRQSVAFWCNPISGHATLYWYQQILGQGPKLLIQFQNNGVVDDSQLPKDRFSAERLKGVDSTLKIQPAKLEDSAVYLCASSLVGRFGEQFFGPGTRLTVL.

This clone was counted a few times. The chain uses TRBV7-6 and TRBJ2-7; the D is unclear. The CDR3 totals 13 residues. The V and J ends lost 5 bases and 6 bases respectively, with 14 bases between them. The germline CDR1 and CDR2 sequences are SGHVS and FNYEAQ. The DNA of the CDR3 is TGTGCCAGCAGCCTTGTTGACCGGCCCGAGCAGTACTTC. Its translation: CASSLVDRPEQYF.

The rearrangement joins TRBV30 to TRBJ2-1; 7 bases line up with TRBD2. The CDR3 runs to 12 residues. The germline gives CDR1 GTSNPN, CDR2 SVGIG (reference sequence). V shed 2 bases and J 9 bases; nucleotides not matched to a gene: 4. CDR3 in amino acids: CAWSLAGPEQFF. Written as DNA, the CDR3 is TGTGCCTGGAGTTTAGCGGGCCCTGAGCAGTTCTTC.

The rearrangement uses TRBV28 and TRBJ1-2; no reliable D call. This CDR3 region has 11 residues. Trimming cost V 3 bases and J 14 bases, with 13 bases left between them. Germline loops: CDR1 MDHEN, CDR2 SYDVKM. The CDR3 region has the DNA TGTGCCAGCAGTTTCTCTGCAGTAATTACCTTC. Protein sequence: CASSFSAVITF.

The chain is built from TRBV6-5 and TRBJ1-2; 9 bases match TRBD1. Germline CDR1 reads MNHEY; CDR2 reads SVGAGI. This CDR3 spans 13 amino acids. V lost 6 bases to trimming and J lost 7 bases; unmatched junction nucleotides: 6. The CDR3 DNA follows: TGTGCCAGCAGCCCACAGGGGGCAGGTGGCTACACCTTC. Translation gives CASSPQGAGGYTF.

The rearrangement links TRBV5-1 to TRBJ2-7; 13 bases align to TRBD2. V was clipped by 8 bases and J by 6 bases; unmatched bases: 5. CDR1 SGHRS and CDR2 YFSETQ come from the germline V gene. The CDR3 covers 13 residues. For the CDR3, the DNA is TGCGCCAGTCGGACTAGCGGGAGTGGCGAGCAGTACTTC. It is translated as CASRTSGSGEQYF.

The rearrangement joins TRBV28 to TRBJ2-7; TRBD2 agrees at 9 bases. V shed 7 bases, J shed 3 bases, and the junction held 7 bases outside the gene matches. The CDR3 runs 14 residues. Looked up from germline, CDR1 is MDHEN and CDR2 is SYDVKM. CDR3 amino acids: CASTPAGGLYEQYF. CDR3 nucleotide sequence: TGTGCCAGCACCCCAGCGGGAGGACTCTACGAGCAGTACTTC.

This chain links TRBV7-9 with TRBJ1-1; D is uncertain. The CDR3 consists of 12 residues. V gave up 1 base and J gave up 5 bases, with 5 bases separating them. Germline V CDR1 and CDR2: SEHNR, FQNEAQ (reference sequence). CDR3 in DNA: TGTGCCAGCAGCTTAGAGCGGACTGAAGCTTTCTTT. This sequence encodes CASSLERTEAFF.

V usage is TRBV2 and J usage is TRBJ2-1; 8 nucleotides line up with TRBD1. From germline, CDR1 is SNHLY and CDR2 FYNNEI. CDR3 size: 14 residues. With V trimmed by 10 bases and J by 0 bases, 5 bases remained unmatched. In nucleotides, the CDR3 is TGTGCCATATCCGGGACAGGCTCCTACAATGAGCAGTTCTTC. Amino acid sequence: CAISGTGSYNEQFF.

The chain links TRBV2 to TRBJ2-6; the match to TRBD1 covers 8 bases. V gave up 8 bases and J gave up 4 bases; unmatched junction bases: 4. The germline V gene encodes CDR1 SNHLY and CDR2 FYNNEI. The CDR3 extends over 14 amino acids. CDR3 sequence: CASQDRVGANVLTF. The CDR3 nucleotides are TGTGCCAGCCAGGACAGGGTAGGGGCCAACGTCCTGACTTTC.

V usage is TRBV28 and J usage is TRBJ1-2; D might be TRBD1 (5 bases). From germline, CDR1 is MDHEN and CDR2 SYDVKM. This CDR3 has 14 residues. The V gene lost 10 bases and the J gene lost 5 bases, with 20 bases spanning the gap. The CDR3 DNA reads as TGTGCCATACTAAACCGGGACGAATCATATGGCTACACCTTC. Its protein is CAILNRDESYGYTF.

The chain joins TRBV21-1 to TRBJ2-3; TRBD2, the table's D call, lacks a check against the DNA. TRBV21-1 is classified as a pseudogene. CDR3 length equals 20 residues. The CDR3 loop reads CASSKAPGRLAGGRTDTQYF. DNA for the CDR3: TGTGCCAGCAGCAAAGCGCCGGGAAGACTAGCGGGAGGGCGGACAGATACGCAGTATTTT.

The gene calls are TRBV7-2 and TRBJ2-3; 8 bases align to TRBD2. Losses at the gene ends were 3 bases for V and 5 bases for J; bases not matched to a gene: 4. The CDR3 length is 14 residues. Per germline, CDR1 SGHTA and CDR2 FQGNSA. The CDR3 loop reads CASSFPGTRDTQYF. In DNA, the CDR3 is TGTGCCAGCAGCTTTCCCGGGACTAGAGATACGCAGTATTTT.

The chain uses TRBV7-9 and TRBJ2-7; D possibly corresponds to TRBD1 (8 bases). V was trimmed by 4 bases and J by 0 bases, leaving 16 bases between them. This CDR3 comprises 16 residues. CDR1 and CDR2 (germline): SEHNR, FQNEAQ (reference sequence). The CDR3 sequence is CASSSLNRGGSYEQYF. The CDR3 DNA reads TGTGCCAGCAGCTCCCTCAACAGGGGGGGCTCCTACGAGCAGTACTTC. The variable domain in full, with the rest retrieved from reference TRBV7-9 and TRBJ2-7, is DTGVSQNPRHKITKRGQNVTFRCDPISEHNRLYWYRQTLGQGPEFLTYFQNEAQLEKSRLLSDRFSAERPKGSFSTLEIQRTEQGDSAMYLCASSSLNRGGSYEQYFGPGTRLTVT.